The clone carrying this T cell receptor beta chain was seen a few times. No antigen is known for it. Unique molecular identifiers had been added to the TCR beta cDNA libraries. It was from roughly 1 to 10 million T cells that 500,000 or so cDNA molecules came. TCRdb independently ran MiXCR on the PCR reads; one entry per CDR3 protein. The sample holds around 770,000 distinct CDR3 sequences, more than 45% seen once. This CDR3 has 18 residues. The ends lost 2 bases at V and 0 bases at J; junction bases unmatched: 9. Germline values: CDR1 ENHRY, CDR2 SYGVKD. The entry originates in a study of post-analysis software for immune sequencing data. At the level of the study: Progressive-relapsing, secondary progressive and relapsing-remitting multiple sclerosis were among the disease courses included.

Findings and limits, study-wide: Significantly decreased normalized Chao1 diversity was recorded for multiple sclerosis patients relative to controls. Roughly 5 TRBV segments occurring more often in patients than controls included TRBV5-6, TRBV5-1 and TRBV20-1.

The chain links TRBV10-3 to TRBJ2-3; TRBD2 aligns across 9 bases. The receptor comes from a girl between 5 and 17 years old with multiple sclerosis. The source material was blood. CDR3 sequence: CAISERGLAGSSTDTQYF. The CDR3 coding sequence is TGTGCCATCAGTGAGCGCGGTCTAGCGGGATCTAGCACAGATACGCAGTATTTT.